Presented here are 5 T cell receptor beta chains from one specimen sequenced in a study of blood T cell repertoires in COVID-19. The method was immunoSEQ multiplex PCR; TCRdb's version includes in-frame clones alone and lacks a portion of them. The sample records roughly 310,000 clones, roughly 88% being singletons. Sequencing was carried out using peripheral blood. These TCRs come from a woman in her twenties or thirties with COVID-19, enrolled during active disease.

The chain combines TRBV18 with TRBJ1-5; D is perhaps TRBD1 (5 bases). The CDR3 has 18 amino acids. Per germline, CDR1 KGHSH and CDR2 LQKENI. V shed 3 bases and J shed 4 bases, with 22 bases lying between them. The CDR3 nucleotides are TGTGCCAGCTCACCGTCCGTCACCCTAGGGGCTGAAAATCAGCCCCAGCATTTT. This translates into CASSPSVTLGAENQPQHF.

The rearrangement uses TRBV2 and TRBJ2-5; TRBD2 agrees at 13 bases. The CDR3 spans 15 residues. With V trimmed by 6 bases and J by 10 bases, 11 bases remained unmatched. Germline V gene sequence: CDR1 SNHLY, CDR2 FYNNEI. The CDR3 DNA is TGTGCCAGCAGGGGGACTAGCGGGGCCCCAGGGGGCCAGTACTTC. Its protein product is CASRGTSGAPGGQYF.

The V gene is TRBV7-7, the J gene TRBJ2-5; D is unresolved. Germline loops: CDR1 SSHAT, CDR2 FNYEAQ (reference sequence). The length of the CDR3 is 14 residues. V lost 0 bases and J 1 base, leaving 6 bases between the germline ends. Written as DNA, the CDR3 is TGTGCCAGCAGCTTAGCGGGCAGCCAAGAGACCCAGTACTTC. Protein sequence: CASSLAGSQETQYF.

The chain joins TRBV5-8 to TRBJ1-3; D not resolved. Trimming pared 0 bases from V and 0 bases from J, leaving 19 bases between. The CDR3 has 19 residues. The germline V gene encodes CDR1 SGHTS and CDR2 YDEGEE. CDR3 amino acids: CASSLVPRRRSFSGNTIYF. The CDR3 DNA reads as TGTGCCAGCAGCTTGGTCCCGAGGAGGCGTTCCTTCTCTGGAAACACCATATATTTT.

The V call is TRBV28, the J call TRBJ1-1; 7 nucleotides match TRBD1. The length of the CDR3 is 16 residues. V trimming: 7 bases; J trimming: 5 bases; junction bases outside the gene matches: 16. The germline V gene has CDR1 MDHEN and CDR2 SYDVKM. The DNA for the CDR3 is TGTGCCAGCAACAGCCAGGCACAGGGGCGGTGGACTGAAGCTTTCTTT. It translates to CASNSQAQGRWTEAFF.